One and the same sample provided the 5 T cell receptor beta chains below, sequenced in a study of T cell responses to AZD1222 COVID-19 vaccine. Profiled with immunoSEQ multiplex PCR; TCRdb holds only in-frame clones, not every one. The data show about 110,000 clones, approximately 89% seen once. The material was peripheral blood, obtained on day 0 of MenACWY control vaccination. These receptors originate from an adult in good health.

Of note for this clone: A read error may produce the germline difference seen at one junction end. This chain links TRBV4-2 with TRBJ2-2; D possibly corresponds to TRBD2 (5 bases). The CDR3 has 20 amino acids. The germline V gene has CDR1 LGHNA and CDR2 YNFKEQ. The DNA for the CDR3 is TGTGCTAGCAGCCAAACCCCCCTACGGGGAAGATTCCTAAACACCGGGGAGCTGTTTTTT. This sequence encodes CASSQTPLRGRFLNTGELFF.

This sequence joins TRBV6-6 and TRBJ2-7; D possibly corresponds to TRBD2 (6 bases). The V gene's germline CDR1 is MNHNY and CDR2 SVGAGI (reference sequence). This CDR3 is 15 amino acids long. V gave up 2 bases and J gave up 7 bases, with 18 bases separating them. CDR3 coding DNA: TGTGCCAGCAGTTACAGGGTTCCCGCGGAGGGGGAGCAGTACTTC. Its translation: CASSYRVPAEGEQYF.

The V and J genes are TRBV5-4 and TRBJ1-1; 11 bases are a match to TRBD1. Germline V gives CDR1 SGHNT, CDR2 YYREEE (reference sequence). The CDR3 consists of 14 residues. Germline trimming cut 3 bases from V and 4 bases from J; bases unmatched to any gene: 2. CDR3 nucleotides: TGTGCCAGCAGCTGGACAGGGGGCCCCACTGAAGCTTTCTTT. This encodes CASSWTGGPTEAFF.

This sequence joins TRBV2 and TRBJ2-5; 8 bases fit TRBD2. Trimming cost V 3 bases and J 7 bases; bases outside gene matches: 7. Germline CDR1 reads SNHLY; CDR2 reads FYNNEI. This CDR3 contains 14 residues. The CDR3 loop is CASSEDSGARTQYF. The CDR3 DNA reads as TGTGCCAGCAGTGAGGATAGCGGGGCACGGACCCAGTACTTC.

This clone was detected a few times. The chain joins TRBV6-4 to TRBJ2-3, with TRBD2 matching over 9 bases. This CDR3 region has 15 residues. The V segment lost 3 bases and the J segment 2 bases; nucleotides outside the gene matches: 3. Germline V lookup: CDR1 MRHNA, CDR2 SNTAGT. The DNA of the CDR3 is TGTGCCAGCAGTGAGTCTAGCGGGGCCACAGATACGCAGTATTTT. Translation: CASSESSGATDTQYF.